This T cell receptor beta chain originates from a study of shared clonotypes between healthy human individuals. Study information: The donor group consisted of two women and a few men, aged 18 to 49.

Study-level findings and limits: Incompleteness in sorted-subset sequencing, despite large depth, was shown by rarefaction. On the whole, naive subsets had larger estimated richness than memory subsets had. Clonotypes shared by all four sorted-subset donors had higher generation probabilities than non-shared clonotypes.

There are 13 residues in the CDR3. Germline V CDR1 and CDR2: SQVTM, ANQGSEA. V lost 5 bases, J lost 9 bases, and 7 bases stayed unmatched. Generated by immunoSEQ multiplex PCR, the TCRdb table keeps only in-frame clones and is missing some. The sample carries around 700,000 clones, around 72% recorded once. This clone has at least ten counts. The antigen is unknown. This TCR derives from a woman between 25 and 40 years old in good health. The sample taken for sequencing was memory CD4+ T cells sorted from blood. Subset indicated: CD45RA-negative fraction. The chain uses TRBV29-1 and TRBJ2-1, with 10 bases identical to TRBD2. CDR3 loop: CSVFLAGEVEQFF. Here the CDR3 DNA reads TGCAGCGTTTTTCTAGCGGGAGAGGTTGAGCAGTTCTTC.